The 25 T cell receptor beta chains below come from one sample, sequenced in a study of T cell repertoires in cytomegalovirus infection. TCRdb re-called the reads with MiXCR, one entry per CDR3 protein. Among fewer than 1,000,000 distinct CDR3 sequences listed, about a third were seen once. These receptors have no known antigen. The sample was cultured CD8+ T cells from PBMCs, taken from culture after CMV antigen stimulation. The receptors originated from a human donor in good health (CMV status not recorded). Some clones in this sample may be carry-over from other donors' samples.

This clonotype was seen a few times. The CDR3 here is CASSGGDWGMQETQYF. The CDR3 nucleotides read TGTGCCAGCAGCGGCGGCGACTGGGGGATGCAAGAGACCCAGTACTTC. The gene calls are TRBV12-3 or TRBV12-4 and TRBJ2-5, with D perhaps matching TRBD1 or TRBD2 (5 bases each). The length of the CDR3 is 16 residues. V was clipped by 6 bases and J by 2 bases, with 19 bases between them.

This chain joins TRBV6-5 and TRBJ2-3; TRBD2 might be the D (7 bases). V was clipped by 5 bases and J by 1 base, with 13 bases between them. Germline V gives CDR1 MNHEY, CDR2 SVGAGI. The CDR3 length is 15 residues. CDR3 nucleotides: TGTGCCAGCAGTGACGGGGGGCCGCGCACAGATACGCAGTATTTT. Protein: CASSDGGPRTDTQYF.

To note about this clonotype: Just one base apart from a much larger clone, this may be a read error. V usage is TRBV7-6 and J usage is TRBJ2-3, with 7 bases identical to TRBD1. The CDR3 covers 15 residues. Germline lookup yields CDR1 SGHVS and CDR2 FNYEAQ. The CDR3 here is CASSPKGQTTDAQYF. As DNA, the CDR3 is TGTGCCAGCAGCCCCAAGGGACAGACCACAGATGCGCAGTATTTT. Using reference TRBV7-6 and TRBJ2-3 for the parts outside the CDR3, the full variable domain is GAGVSQSPRYKVTKRGQDVALRCDPISGHVSLYWYRQALGQGPEFLTYFNYEAQQDKSGLPNDRFSAERPEGSISTLTIQRTEQRDSAMYRCASSPKGQTTDAQYFGPGTRLTVL.

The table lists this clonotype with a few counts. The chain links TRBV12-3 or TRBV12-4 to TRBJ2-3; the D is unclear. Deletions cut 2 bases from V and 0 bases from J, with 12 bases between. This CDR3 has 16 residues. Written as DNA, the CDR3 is TGTGCCAGCAGTTTAAGTTGGCAGGCTAGCACAGATACGCAGTATTTT. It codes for CASSLSWQASTDTQYF.

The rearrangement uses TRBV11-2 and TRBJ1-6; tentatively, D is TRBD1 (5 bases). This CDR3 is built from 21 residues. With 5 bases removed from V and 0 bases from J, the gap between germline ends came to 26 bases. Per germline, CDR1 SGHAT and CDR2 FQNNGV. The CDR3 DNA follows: TGTGCCAGCAGCCACACAGGTGGCAATTTTGAGACGAGCTCCTATAATTCACCCCTCCACTTT. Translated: CASSHTGGNFETSSYNSPLHF. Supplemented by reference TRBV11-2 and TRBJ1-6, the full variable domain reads EAGVAQSPRYKIIEKRQSVAFWCNPISGHATLYWYQQILGQGPKLLIQFQNNGVVDDSQLPKDRFSAERLKGVDSTLKIQPAKLEDSAVYLCASSHTGGNFETSSYNSPLHFGNGTRLTVT.

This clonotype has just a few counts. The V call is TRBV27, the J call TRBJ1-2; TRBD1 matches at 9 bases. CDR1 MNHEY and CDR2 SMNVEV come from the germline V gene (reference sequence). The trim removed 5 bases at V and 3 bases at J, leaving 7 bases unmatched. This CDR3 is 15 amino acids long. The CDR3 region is CASSRRTGEYYGYTF. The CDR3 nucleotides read TGTGCCAGCAGTAGAAGGACAGGGGAGTACTATGGCTACACCTTC.

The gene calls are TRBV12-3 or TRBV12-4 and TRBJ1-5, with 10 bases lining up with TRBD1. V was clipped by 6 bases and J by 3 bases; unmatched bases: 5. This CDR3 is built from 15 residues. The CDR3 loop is CASRAGTGANQPQHF. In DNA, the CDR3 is TGTGCCAGCAGAGCCGGGACAGGGGCCAATCAGCCCCAGCATTTT.

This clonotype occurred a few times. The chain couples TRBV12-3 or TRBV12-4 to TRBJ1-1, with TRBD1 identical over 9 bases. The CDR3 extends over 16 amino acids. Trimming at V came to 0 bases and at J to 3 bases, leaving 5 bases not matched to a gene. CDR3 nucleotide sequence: TGTGCCAGCAGTTTAGCTGGGACAGGGTTATACACTGAAGCTTTCTTT. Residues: CASSLAGTGLYTEAFF.

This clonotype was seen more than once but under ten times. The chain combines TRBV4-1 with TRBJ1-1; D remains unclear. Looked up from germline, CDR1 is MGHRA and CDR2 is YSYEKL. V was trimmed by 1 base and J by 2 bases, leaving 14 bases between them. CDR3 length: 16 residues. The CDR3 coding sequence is TGCGCCAGCAGCCAAGTGGACGTCCCTGGAAACACTGAAGCTTTCTTT. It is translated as CASSQVDVPGNTEAFF.

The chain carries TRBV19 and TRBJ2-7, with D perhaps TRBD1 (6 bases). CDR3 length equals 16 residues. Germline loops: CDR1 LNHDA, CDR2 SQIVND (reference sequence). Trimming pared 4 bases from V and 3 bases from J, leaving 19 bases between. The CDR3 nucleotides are TGTGCCAGTAGTAGTGGATGGACAGTCCCCCTCTACGAGCAGTACTTC. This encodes CASSSGWTVPLYEQYF.

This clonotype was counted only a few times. CDR3 bases: TGTGCCAGCAGGGCTAGCGGTTCCCGGAACAATGAGCAGTTCTTC. It yields the protein CASRASGSRNNEQFF. This chain links TRBV3-1 with TRBJ2-1, with 7 bases identical to TRBD2. CDR1 LGHDT and CDR2 YNNKEL come from the germline V gene (reference sequence). V lost 6 bases and J lost 5; bases outside the gene matches: 10. The CDR3 covers 15 residues.

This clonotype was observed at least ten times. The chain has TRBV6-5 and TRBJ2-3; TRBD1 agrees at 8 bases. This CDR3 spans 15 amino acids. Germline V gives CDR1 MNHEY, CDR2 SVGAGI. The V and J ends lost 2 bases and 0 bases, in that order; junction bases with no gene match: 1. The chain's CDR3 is CASSYQGASTDTQYF. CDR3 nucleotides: TGTGCCAGCAGTTACCAGGGGGCTAGCACAGATACGCAGTATTTT.

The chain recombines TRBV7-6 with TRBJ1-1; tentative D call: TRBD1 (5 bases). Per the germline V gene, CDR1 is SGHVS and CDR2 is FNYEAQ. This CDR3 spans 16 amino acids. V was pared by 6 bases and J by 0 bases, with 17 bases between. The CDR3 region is CASSPLGDGMNTEAFF. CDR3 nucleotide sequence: TGTGCCAGCAGTCCTCTAGGGGACGGCATGAACACTGAAGCTTTCTTT. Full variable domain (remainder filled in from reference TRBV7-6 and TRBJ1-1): GAGVSQSPRYKVTKRGQDVALRCDPISGHVSLYWYRQALGQGPEFLTYFNYEAQQDKSGLPNDRFSAERPEGSISTLTIQRTEQRDSAMYRCASSPLGDGMNTEAFFGQGTRLTVV.

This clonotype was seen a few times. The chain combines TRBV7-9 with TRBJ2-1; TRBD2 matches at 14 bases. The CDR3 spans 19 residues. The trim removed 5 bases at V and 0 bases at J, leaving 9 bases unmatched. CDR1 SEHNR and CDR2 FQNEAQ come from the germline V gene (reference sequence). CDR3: CASSGGTSGGLSSYNEQFF. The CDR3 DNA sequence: TGTGCCAGCAGCGGCGGGACTAGCGGGGGCCTGAGCTCCTACAATGAGCAGTTCTTC.

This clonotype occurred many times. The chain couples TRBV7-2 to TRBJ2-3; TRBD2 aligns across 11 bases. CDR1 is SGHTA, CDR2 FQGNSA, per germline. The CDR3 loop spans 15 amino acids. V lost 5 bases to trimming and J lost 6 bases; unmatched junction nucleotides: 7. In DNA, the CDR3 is TGTGCCAGCAGCCTTAGCGGGGGGGCCAGTGATACGCAGTATTTT. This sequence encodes CASSLSGGASDTQYF. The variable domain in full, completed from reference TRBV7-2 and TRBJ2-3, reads GAGVSQSPSNKVTEKGKDVELRCDPISGHTALYWYRQSLGQGLEFLIYFQGNSAPDKSGLPSDRFSAERTGGSVSTLTIQRTQQEDSAVYLCASSLSGGASDTQYFGPGTRLTVL.

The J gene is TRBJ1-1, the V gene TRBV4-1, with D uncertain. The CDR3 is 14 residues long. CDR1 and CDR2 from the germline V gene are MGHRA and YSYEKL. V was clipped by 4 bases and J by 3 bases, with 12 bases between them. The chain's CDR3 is CASSPKLAYTEAFF. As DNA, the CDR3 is TGCGCCAGCAGCCCAAAGTTGGCGTACACTGAAGCTTTCTTT.

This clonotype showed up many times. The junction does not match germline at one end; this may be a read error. The CDR3 DNA reads as TGTGCCAGCAGTTTTCCAGGAGAGGGGAAAATGCACTTC. The encoded protein is CASSFPGEGKMHF. This rearrangement joins TRBV27 to TRBJ2-5; D may match TRBD1 or TRBD2 (5 bases each). Germline V gene data show CDR1 as MNHEY and CDR2 as SMNVEV (reference sequence). The CDR3 sequence is 13 residues long.

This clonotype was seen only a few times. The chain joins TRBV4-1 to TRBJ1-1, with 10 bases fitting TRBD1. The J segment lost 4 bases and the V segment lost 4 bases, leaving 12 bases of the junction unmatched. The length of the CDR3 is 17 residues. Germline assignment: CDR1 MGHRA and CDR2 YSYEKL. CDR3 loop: CASSPAPGQGSGTEAFF. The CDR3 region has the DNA TGCGCCAGCAGCCCTGCCCCGGGACAGGGGTCGGGCACTGAAGCTTTCTTT.

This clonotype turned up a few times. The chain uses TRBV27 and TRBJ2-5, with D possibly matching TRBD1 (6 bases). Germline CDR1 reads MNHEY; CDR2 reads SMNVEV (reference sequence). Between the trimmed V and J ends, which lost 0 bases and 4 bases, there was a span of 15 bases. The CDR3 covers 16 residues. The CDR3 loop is CASSLSPSGGRETQYF. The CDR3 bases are TGTGCCAGCAGTTTATCTCCGTCTGGGGGCCGAGAGACCCAGTACTTC.

CDR3 sequence: CASSYSGRAIPHFKNIQYF. CDR3 in DNA: TGTGCCAGCAGTTACTCAGGCAGGGCCATTCCTCACTTCAAAAACATTCAGTACTTC. The chain combines TRBV6-5 with TRBJ2-4; the D gene is possibly TRBD1 (5 bases). Looked up from germline, CDR1 is MNHEY and CDR2 is SVGAGI. Trimming removed 0 bases at V and 3 bases at J, with 21 bases between. This CDR3 has 19 amino acids.

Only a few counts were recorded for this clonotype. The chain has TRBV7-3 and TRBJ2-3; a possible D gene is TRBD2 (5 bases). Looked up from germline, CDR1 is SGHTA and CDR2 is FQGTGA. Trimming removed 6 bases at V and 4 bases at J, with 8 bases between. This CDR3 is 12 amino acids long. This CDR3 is CASRGDSDTQYF. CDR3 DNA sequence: TGTGCCAGCAGGGGAGATTCAGATACGCAGTATTTT.

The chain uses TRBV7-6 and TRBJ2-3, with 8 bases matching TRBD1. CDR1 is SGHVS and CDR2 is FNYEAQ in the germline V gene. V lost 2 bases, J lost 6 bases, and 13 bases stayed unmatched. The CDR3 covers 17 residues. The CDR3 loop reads CASSLPQTGDKQDTQYF. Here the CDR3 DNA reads TGTGCCAGCAGCTTACCCCAGACAGGGGACAAGCAGGATACGCAGTATTTT.

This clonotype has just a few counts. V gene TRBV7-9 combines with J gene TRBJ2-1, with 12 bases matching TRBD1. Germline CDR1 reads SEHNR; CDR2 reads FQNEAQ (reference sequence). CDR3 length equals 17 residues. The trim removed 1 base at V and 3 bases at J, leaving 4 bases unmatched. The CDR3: CASSLDGTGGFYNEQFF. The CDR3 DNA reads TGTGCCAGCAGCTTAGATGGGACAGGGGGCTTCTACAATGAGCAGTTCTTC.

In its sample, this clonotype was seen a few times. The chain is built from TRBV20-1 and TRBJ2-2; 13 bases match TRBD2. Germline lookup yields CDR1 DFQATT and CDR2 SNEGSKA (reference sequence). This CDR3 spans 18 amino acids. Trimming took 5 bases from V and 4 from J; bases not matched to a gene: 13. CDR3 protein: CSALLETSGGPGTGELFF. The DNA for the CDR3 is TGCAGTGCTCTACTGGAGACTAGCGGGGGGCCAGGCACCGGGGAGCTGTTTTTT.

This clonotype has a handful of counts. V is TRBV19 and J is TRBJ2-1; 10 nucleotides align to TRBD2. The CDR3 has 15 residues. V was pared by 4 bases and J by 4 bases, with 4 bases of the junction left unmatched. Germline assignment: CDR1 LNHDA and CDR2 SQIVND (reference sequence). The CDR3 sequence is CASSTTSGAYNEQFF. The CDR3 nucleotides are TGTGCCAGTAGTACTACTAGCGGGGCGTACAATGAGCAGTTCTTC. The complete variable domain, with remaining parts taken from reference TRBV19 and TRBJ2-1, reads DGGITQSPKYLFRKEGQNVTLSCEQNLNHDAMYWYRQDPGQGLRLIYYSQIVNDFQKGDIAEGYSVSREKKESFPLTVTSAQKNPTAFYLCASSTTSGAYNEQFFGPGTRLTVL.